This T cell receptor (beta chain) is drawn from a study of blood T cell repertoires in COVID-19. Study at large: Collection of acute and convalescent COVID-19 samples took place in the United States, Italy and Spain. In each case, the material was cDNA or gDNA derived from T cells, B-cell-depleted T cells, or PBMCs.

Seattle researchers signed up patients amid active infection and tracked them longitudinally. With V trimmed by 3 bases and J by 1 base, 9 bases remained unmatched. The CDR3 has 18 residues. Germline V gene lookup returns CDR1 KGHDR and CDR2 SFDVKD. Under the authors' procedure: Researchers report that nucleated cell counts were estimated from reference gene primer amplification. Data came from immunoSEQ multiplex PCR; TCRdb stores just in-frame clones and leaves some out. V and J calls plus clone size are reproduced from that table; the DNA served to infer D and trimming. The profile shows around 480,000 clones, approximately 88% of them singletons.

This clonotype originated in a woman aged 50 to 60 with COVID-19, enrolled during active disease. The chain links TRBV24-1 to TRBJ2-2; the match to TRBD1 covers 8 bases. The material sequenced was peripheral blood. Here the CDR3 reads CATSDTGTGGLNTGELFF. DNA of the CDR3: TGTGCCACCAGTGATACGGGAACAGGGGGACTGAACACCGGGGAGCTGTTTTTT.